Below, 14 T cell receptor beta chains from the same sample are listed, as sequenced in a study of shared clonotypes between healthy human individuals. Clones were read by immunoSEQ multiplex PCR, and TCRdb kept only the in-frame ones, dropping some. The sample lists approximately 600,000 clones, approximately 95% occurring once. CD45RO negativity and positive selection for CCR7 defined naive CD8 cells, a population that excluded terminally differentiated effector memory CD45RA+ cells. Sequencing was carried out using naive CD8+ T cells sorted from blood. The receptors originated from a woman between 25 and 40 years old in good health.

With regard to this clone: Other DNA sequences from this sample encode an identical CDR3 as well. This chain uses TRBV27 with TRBJ2-2; D may be TRBD2 (5 bases). This CDR3 region has 16 residues. Germline loops: CDR1 MNHEY, CDR2 SMNVEV (reference sequence). Trimming took 0 bases from V and 0 from J, leaving 8 bases between them. CDR3 sequence (DNA): TGTGCCAGCAGTTTATCCCCGGGGACGAACACCGGGGAGCTGTTTTTT. Translation gives CASSLSPGTNTGELFF.

V is TRBV4-1 and J is TRBJ2-2; D ambiguous. The ends were cut back, 4 bases at V and 5 bases at J, with 8 bases in the middle. CDR3 length: 13 residues. CDR1 and CDR2 (germline): MGHRA, YSYEKL. The CDR3 loop reads CASSLTVTGELFF. The CDR3 region has the DNA TGCGCCAGCAGCCTTACAGTTACCGGGGAGCTGTTTTTT.

The chain uses TRBV6-1 and TRBJ2-7; D not certain. In germline, CDR1 is MNHNS, CDR2 SASEGT. Trimming stripped 6 bases from V and 1 base from J, with 13 bases between. This CDR3 contains 14 residues. CDR3 protein: CASRYLGGSYEQYF. Here the CDR3 DNA reads TGTGCCAGCAGATACCTAGGTGGATCCTACGAGCAGTACTTC.

The chain carries TRBV29-1 and TRBJ2-7, with TRBD2 matching over 14 bases. Unmatched junction bases numbered 2, after V lost 5 bases and J lost 2 bases. Germline assignment: CDR1 SQVTM and CDR2 ANQGSEA. The CDR3 is 14 amino acids. CDR3 nucleotide sequence: TGCAGCGTTCGACTAGCGGGAGGGCCCTACGAGCAGTACTTC. Its protein product is CSVRLAGGPYEQYF.

The rearrangement links TRBV5-6 to TRBJ2-5, with a tentative D call TRBD1 (5 bases). The CDR3 consists of 15 residues. From germline, CDR1 is SGHDT and CDR2 YYEEEE. V lost 2 bases and J lost 0, with 11 bases in between. Here the CDR3 DNA reads TGTGCCAGCAGCTTCGTCGACAGCGACCAAGAGACCCAGTACTTC. This translates into CASSFVDSDQETQYF.

This rearrangement joins TRBV28 to TRBJ2-7, with 8 bases lining up with TRBD1. V gave up 6 bases and J gave up 1 base; unmatched junction bases: 2. The CDR3 length is 13 residues. Germline V gene data show CDR1 as MDHEN and CDR2 as SYDVKM. CDR3 DNA: TGTGCCAGCAGCACAGGGGGTTCCTACGAGCAGTACTTC. It yields the protein CASSTGGSYEQYF.

This sequence joins TRBV27 and TRBJ1-2; the D gene is possibly TRBD1 (5 bases). Trimming left V 5 bases short and J 0 bases short, with 13 bases between. The CDR3 consists of 15 residues. CDR1 is MNHEY, CDR2 SMNVEV, per germline (reference sequence). The CDR3 DNA is TGTGCCAGCAGTCAATACAGGCATCCTAACTATGGCTACACCTTC. Its protein product is CASSQYRHPNYGYTF.

About this clone itself: Compared with germline, one end of the junction differs, possibly owing to a read error. The CDR3, as DNA: TGTGCCAGCAGCTCGGGACTAGCGGAAAACTTC. This sequence encodes CASSSGLAENF. The V gene is TRBV7-8, the J gene TRBJ2-5, with 11 bases fitting TRBD2. The length of the CDR3 is 11 residues. Germline V lookup: CDR1 SGHVS, CDR2 FQNEAQ.

The CDR3 protein is CASSLSSAGGPYEQFF. CDR3 bases: TGTGCCAGCAGCCTATCCTCAGCGGGAGGGCCGTATGAGCAGTTCTTC. The chain is built from TRBV27 and TRBJ2-1; 10 bases agree with TRBD2. Germline CDR1 and CDR2: MNHEY and SMNVEV (reference sequence). V shed 6 bases and J 8 bases; nucleotides not matched to a gene: 13. CDR3 length equals 16 residues.

V is TRBV4-1 and J is TRBJ2-7; 11 nucleotides agree with TRBD2. Germline-derived CDR1 and CDR2 are MGHRA and YSYEKL. There are 15 residues in the CDR3. The V gene end was trimmed by 3 bases and the J gene end by 3 bases; junction bases not matched to a gene: 4. The CDR3 sequence is CASSQSGLAVYEQYF. The CDR3 coding sequence is TGCGCCAGCAGCCAGTCGGGACTAGCGGTCTACGAGCAGTACTTC.

About this clone: Other DNA sequences in the same sample also yield this CDR3. The chain carries TRBV5-1 and TRBJ2-7, with TRBD2 matching over 7 bases. The CDR3 covers 14 residues. V lost 0 bases and J lost 1; bases outside the gene matches: 1. The germline V gene encodes CDR1 SGHRS and CDR2 YFSETQ. The CDR3 reads CASSLGLASYEQYF. In nucleotides, the CDR3 is TGCGCCAGCAGCTTGGGACTAGCTTCCTACGAGCAGTACTTC.

The chain couples TRBV7-9 to TRBJ2-1, with D maybe TRBD2 (6 bases). Trimming shortened V by 6 bases and J by 7 bases, and 13 bases separated the two germline ends. CDR3 length equals 13 residues. Germline V gene lookup returns CDR1 SEHNR and CDR2 FQNEAQ (reference sequence). Here the CDR3 DNA reads TGTGCCAGCAGAACCGGGACTCGGAATGAGCAGTTCTTC. It codes for CASRTGTRNEQFF.

As to this clone: Other DNA sequences in the sample encode the same CDR3. V gene TRBV6-1 combines with J gene TRBJ1-5; D gene unclear. The germline gives CDR1 MNHNS, CDR2 SASEGT. V shed 3 bases and J shed 7 bases, with 4 bases lying between them. There are 11 residues in the CDR3. The CDR3 here is CASSELQPQHF. DNA for the CDR3: TGTGCCAGCAGTGAGTTACAGCCCCAGCATTTT.

A remark on this clone: Other DNA sequences within the sample encode an identical CDR3. This chain joins TRBV28 and TRBJ1-5; D ambiguous. CDR3 length: 11 residues. Per germline, CDR1 MDHEN and CDR2 SYDVKM. V gave up 6 bases and J gave up 2 bases, with 2 bases separating them. In nucleotides, the CDR3 is TGTGCCAGCAGCGGCAATCAGCCCCAGCATTTT. Protein: CASSGNQPQHF.